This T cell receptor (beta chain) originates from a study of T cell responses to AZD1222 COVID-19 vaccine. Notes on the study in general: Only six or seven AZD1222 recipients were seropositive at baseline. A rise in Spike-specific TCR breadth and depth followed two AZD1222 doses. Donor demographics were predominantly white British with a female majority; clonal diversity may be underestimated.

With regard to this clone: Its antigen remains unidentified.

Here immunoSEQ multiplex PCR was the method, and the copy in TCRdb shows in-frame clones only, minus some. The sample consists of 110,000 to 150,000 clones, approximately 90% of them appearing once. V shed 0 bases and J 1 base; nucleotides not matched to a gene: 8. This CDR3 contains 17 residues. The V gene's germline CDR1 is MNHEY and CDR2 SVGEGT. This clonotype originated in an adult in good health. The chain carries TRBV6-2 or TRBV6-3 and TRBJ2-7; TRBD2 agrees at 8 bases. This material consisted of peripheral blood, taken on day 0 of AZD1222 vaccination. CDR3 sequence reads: CASSYSVAGHTSYEQYF. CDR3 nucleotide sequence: TGTGCCAGCAGTTACTCGGTAGCGGGGCACACTTCCTACGAGCAGTACTTC.